Below, 20 T cell receptor beta chains from the same sample are listed, as sequenced in a study of cytomegalovirus exposure and HLA in healthy donors. PCR primers comprised 60 Vbeta and 13 Jbeta primers. This table comes from immunoSEQ multiplex PCR, and its TCRdb copy is limited to in-frame clones, with some not included. The sample lists about 160,000 clones, roughly 80% occurring once. Sequencing was performed on PBMCs. The receptors were gathered from a male donor in good health and CMV-seropositive.

The CDR3 loop is CASSPSDIYEQYF. The CDR3 DNA follows: TGTGCCAGCAGCCCTTCCGACATCTACGAGCAGTACTTC. The chain couples TRBV7-7 to TRBJ2-7; D gene uncertain. This CDR3 has 13 amino acids. V gave up 5 bases and J gave up 3 bases, with 11 bases separating them. Germline loops: CDR1 SSHAT, CDR2 FNYEAQ (reference sequence).

The count of this clone is one. The chain employs TRBV6-6 and TRBJ2-3; 12 positions match TRBD2. Germline CDR1 MNHNY, CDR2 SVGAGI (reference sequence). The junction had 2 bases not matched to a gene; V was cut back by 0 bases and J by 4 bases. CDR3 length equals 16 residues. CDR3 amino acids: CASSYSLAGGADTQYF. The CDR3 DNA follows: TGTGCCAGCAGTTACTCACTAGCGGGGGGTGCAGATACGCAGTATTTT.

V usage is TRBV7-6 and J usage is TRBJ2-1, with 9 bases matching TRBD1. The CDR3 extends over 15 amino acids. With V trimmed by 2 bases and J by 6 bases, 5 bases remained unmatched. Germline CDR1 SGHVS, CDR2 FNYEAQ. This CDR3 reads CASSLQQGAFNEQFF. The CDR3 bases are TGTGCCAGCAGCTTACAACAGGGGGCCTTCAATGAGCAGTTCTTC.

The chain employs TRBV7-2 and TRBJ1-1; possible D gene TRBD1, 6 bases. V lost 4 bases to trimming and J lost 8 bases, with 14 bases between them. This CDR3 is built from 13 residues. Germline V gene lookup returns CDR1 SGHTA and CDR2 FQGNSA. Here the CDR3 DNA reads TGTGCCAGCAGCTCGGACACCGGGACAGAAGCTTTCTTT. It specifies CASSSDTGTEAFF.

V is TRBV6-1 and J is TRBJ2-3, with D perhaps matching TRBD2 (7 bases). The V end lost 7 bases, the J end lost 5 bases, and 16 bases lay between the germline ends. Per the germline V gene, CDR1 is MNHNS and CDR2 is SASEGT. The CDR3 covers 14 residues. CDR3 protein: CASTRAGAQDTQYF. Here the CDR3 DNA reads TGTGCCAGCACCAGGGCGGGGGCCCAAGATACGCAGTATTTT.

The rearrangement joins TRBV14 to TRBJ2-1; TRBD2 agrees at 8 bases. This CDR3 is 16 amino acids long. The germline CDR1 and CDR2 sequences are SGHDN and FVKESK. The V and J ends lost 6 bases and 0 bases, in that order; junction bases with no gene match: 7. Here the CDR3 reads CASSIFSGASYNEQFF. Here the CDR3 DNA reads TGTGCCAGCAGTATTTTTAGCGGGGCCTCCTACAATGAGCAGTTCTTC.

DNA for the CDR3: TGTGCCAGCATACTACTAAGTCAGGGGGCCGCTTTCTTT. The encoded protein is CASILLSQGAAFF. This sequence joins TRBV7-8 and TRBJ1-1; the match to TRBD1 covers 8 bases. Germline V lookup: CDR1 SGHVS, CDR2 FQNEAQ. The ends lost 7 bases at V and 11 bases at J; junction bases unmatched: 12. The CDR3 totals 13 residues.

The V call is TRBV2, the J call TRBJ1-1; D ambiguous. The germline V gene has CDR1 SNHLY and CDR2 FYNNEI. The CDR3 sequence is 13 residues long. V gave up 1 base and J gave up 6 bases, with 9 bases separating them. CDR3 region: CASSEGAGSEAFF. In DNA, the CDR3 is TGTGCCAGCAGTGAAGGGGCGGGCTCTGAAGCTTTCTTT.

This clone was recorded once. The rearrangement joins TRBV11-2 to TRBJ2-2, with TRBD2 identical over 8 bases. The CDR3 loop spans 14 amino acids. The germline V gene encodes CDR1 SGHAT and CDR2 FQNNGV. V lost 6 bases and J lost 4; bases outside the gene matches: 4. The CDR3 spells CASSSLAGTGELFF. CDR3 coding DNA: TGTGCCAGCAGTTCTCTAGCGGGCACCGGGGAGCTGTTTTTT.

This clone was counted a single time. One junction end disagrees with the germline gene, perhaps due to a read error. The rearrangement uses TRBV29-1 and TRBJ2-6; 8 nucleotides match TRBD1. The CDR3 is made up of 13 amino acids. In germline, CDR1 is SQVTM, CDR2 ANQGSEA. The CDR3 loop reads CSARGPGANGLTF. CDR3 sequence (DNA): TGCAGCGCCAGGGGGCCTGGGGCCAACGGCCTGACTTTC. The full variable domain, with the rest looked up from reference TRBV29-1 and TRBJ2-6, is SAVISQKPSRDICQRGTSLTIQCQVDSQVTMMFWYRQQPGQSLTLIATANQGSEATYESGFVIDKFPISRPNLTFSTLTVSNMSPEDSSIYLCSARGPGANGLTFGAGSRLTVL.

The chain uses TRBV11-2 and TRBJ2-5, with 8 bases that match TRBD2. Trimming cost V 5 bases and J 3 bases; bases outside gene matches: 5. This CDR3 has 14 residues. Germline assignment: CDR1 SGHAT and CDR2 FQNNGV. The CDR3 spells CASSPGLAEETQYF. For the CDR3, the DNA is TGTGCCAGCAGCCCTGGACTAGCAGAAGAGACCCAGTACTTC.

J is TRBJ1-5 and V is TRBV5-6, with D hard to call. CDR1 and CDR2 from the germline V gene are SGHDT and YYEEEE. Trimming took off 2 bases at V and 11 bases at J, with 11 bases between the two ends. The CDR3 sequence is 12 residues long. The CDR3 sequence: CASSLGRGAQHF. The CDR3 DNA is TGTGCCAGCAGCTTAGGTCGCGGGGCCCAGCATTTT. The full variable domain, rest sourced from reference TRBV5-6 and TRBJ1-5, is DAGVTQSPTHLIKTRGQQVTLRCSPKSGHDTVSWYQQALGQGPQFIFQYYEEEERQRGNFPDRFSGHQFPNYSSELNVNALLLGDSALYLCASSLGRGAQHFGDGTRLSIL.

This chain links TRBV6-1 with TRBJ2-4; D is possibly TRBD2 (5 bases). V dropped 4 bases and J dropped 7 bases, with 23 bases sitting between them. Germline values: CDR1 MNHNS, CDR2 SASEGT. The CDR3 runs to 17 residues. In DNA form, the CDR3 reads TGTGCCAGCAGTGCCCTTCCGGGATTCAATGCGGTGAACATTCAGTACTTC. Amino acid sequence: CASSALPGFNAVNIQYF.

The rearrangement links TRBV11-2 to TRBJ1-4, with 8 bases lining up with TRBD1. V dropped 4 bases and J dropped 8; count of bases not matched to a gene: 6. Per the germline V gene, CDR1 is SGHAT and CDR2 is FQNNGV. The CDR3 has 14 amino acids. The CDR3: CASSSPGGNEKLFF. CDR3 nucleotides: TGTGCCAGCAGCTCCCCAGGGGGCAACGAAAAACTGTTTTTT.

The chain uses TRBV21-1 and TRBJ2-7; TRBD1 was called by the table and not checked on the DNA. TRBV21-1 is given as a pseudogene. The CDR3 has 14 amino acids. CDR3 amino acids: CASSKGTGGDEQYF. As DNA, the CDR3 is TGTGCCAGCAGCAAAGGGACAGGGGGCGACGAGCAGTACTTC.

The CDR3 bases are TGTGCCAGCTCACCGACAGGGACGGAACAGCCCCAGCATTTT. As protein: CASSPTGTEQPQHF. The genes are TRBV18 and TRBJ1-5, with 7 nucleotides matching TRBD1. Germline trimming cut 3 bases from V and 7 bases from J; bases unmatched to any gene: 6. CDR3 length equals 14 residues. Germline CDR1 KGHSH, CDR2 LQKENI.

The chain couples TRBV5-1 to TRBJ1-1; D is possibly TRBD1 (6 bases). Between the trimmed V and J ends, which lost 4 bases and 1 base, there was a span of 14 bases. The CDR3 loop spans 15 amino acids. In germline, CDR1 is SGHRS, CDR2 YFSETQ. CDR3 in amino acids: CASSLGGQGNTEAFF. CDR3 sequence (DNA): TGCGCCAGCAGCCTGGGGGGCCAGGGGAACACTGAAGCTTTCTTT. Looking up the rest from reference TRBV5-1 and TRBJ1-1 gives the full variable domain: KAGVTQTPRYLIKTRGQQVTLSCSPISGHRSVSWYQQTPGQGLQFLFEYFSETQRNKGNFPGRFSGRQFSNSRSEMNVSTLELGDSALYLCASSLGGQGNTEAFFGQGTRLTVV.

This chain joins TRBV28 and TRBJ2-7, with a tentative D call TRBD1 (6 bases). Deletions cut 8 bases from V and 2 bases from J, with 10 bases between. The CDR3 length is 12 residues. From germline, CDR1 is MDHEN and CDR2 SYDVKM. CDR3: CASGQPAYEQYF. The DNA of the CDR3 is TGTGCCAGCGGACAGCCAGCCTACGAGCAGTACTTC.

The chain's CDR3 is CASSAVADQPQHF. DNA of the CDR3: TGTGCCAGCAGTGCAGTAGCCGATCAGCCCCAGCATTTT. V usage is TRBV28 and J usage is TRBJ1-5; D not resolved. The V gene lost 5 bases and the J gene lost 5 bases, with 10 bases spanning the gap. Germline CDR1 reads MDHEN; CDR2 reads SYDVKM. This CDR3 has 13 residues.

V usage is TRBV10-3 and J usage is TRBJ1-1; no clear D gene. This CDR3 contains 11 residues. Germline V gene sequence: CDR1 ENHRY, CDR2 SYGVKD. V gave up 3 bases and J gave up 11 bases, with 10 bases separating them. The CDR3 here is CAISDPGTAFF. The CDR3 nucleotides read TGTGCCATCAGTGACCCAGGTACGGCTTTCTTT.